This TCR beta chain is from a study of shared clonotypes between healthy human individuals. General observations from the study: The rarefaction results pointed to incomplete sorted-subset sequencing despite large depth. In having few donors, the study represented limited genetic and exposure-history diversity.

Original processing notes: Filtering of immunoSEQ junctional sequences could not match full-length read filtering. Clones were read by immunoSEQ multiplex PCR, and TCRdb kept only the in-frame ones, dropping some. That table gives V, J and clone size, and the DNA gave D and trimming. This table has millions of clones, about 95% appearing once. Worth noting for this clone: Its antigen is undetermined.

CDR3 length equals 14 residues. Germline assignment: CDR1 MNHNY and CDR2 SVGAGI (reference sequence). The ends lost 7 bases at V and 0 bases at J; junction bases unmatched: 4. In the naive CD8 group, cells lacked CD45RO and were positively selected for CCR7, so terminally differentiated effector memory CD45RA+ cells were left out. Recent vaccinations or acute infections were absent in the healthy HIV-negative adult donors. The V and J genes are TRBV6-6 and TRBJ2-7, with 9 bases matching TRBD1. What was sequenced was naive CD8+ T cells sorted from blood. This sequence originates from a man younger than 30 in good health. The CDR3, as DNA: TGTGCCAGCACACAGGGGGCCAGCTCCTACGAGCAGTACTTC. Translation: CASTQGASSYEQYF.